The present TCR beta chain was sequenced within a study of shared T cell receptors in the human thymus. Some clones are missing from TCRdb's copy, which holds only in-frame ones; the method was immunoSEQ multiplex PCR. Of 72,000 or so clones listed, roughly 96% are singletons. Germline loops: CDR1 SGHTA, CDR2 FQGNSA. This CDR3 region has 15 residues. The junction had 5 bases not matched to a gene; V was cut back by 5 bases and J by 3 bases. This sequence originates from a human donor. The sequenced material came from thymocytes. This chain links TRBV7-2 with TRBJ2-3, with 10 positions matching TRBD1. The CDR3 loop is CASSHGTGDTDTQYF. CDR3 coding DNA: TGTGCCAGCAGCCACGGGACAGGGGATACAGATACGCAGTATTTT.